The present T cell receptor beta chain was sequenced within a study of T cell repertoires in aging, cancer and after chemotherapy. A mixed TRB-A/B primer pool amplified rearranged TRB by multiplex touch-down PCR. TCRdb reprocessed the multiplex PCR reads via MiXCR and lists one record per CDR3 protein. The sample lists over 8,500 distinct CDR3 sequences, about 24% occurring once. The trim removed 6 bases at V and 0 bases at J, leaving 4 bases unmatched. This CDR3 has 14 residues. Germline CDR1 SGHNT, CDR2 YYREEE (reference sequence). Peripheral blood genomic DNA, not sorted cells or RNA, was the template.

The J gene is TRBJ2-7, the V gene TRBV5-4; 9 positions agree with TRBD1. This TCR derives from a human donor in good health. The sequenced material came from blood. The CDR3 is CASNQQGASYEQYF. DNA of the CDR3: TGTGCCAGCAACCAACAGGGGGCCTCCTACGAGCAGTACTTC.